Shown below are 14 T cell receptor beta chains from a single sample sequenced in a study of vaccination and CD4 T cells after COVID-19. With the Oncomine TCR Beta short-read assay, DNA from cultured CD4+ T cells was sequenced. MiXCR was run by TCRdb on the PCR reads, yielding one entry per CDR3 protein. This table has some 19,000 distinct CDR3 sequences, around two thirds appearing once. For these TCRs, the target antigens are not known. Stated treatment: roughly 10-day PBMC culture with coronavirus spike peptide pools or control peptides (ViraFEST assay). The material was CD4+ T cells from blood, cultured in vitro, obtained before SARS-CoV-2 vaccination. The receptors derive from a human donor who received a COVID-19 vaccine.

The CDR3 DNA is TGCGCCAGCAGCTTGGGGGTGATAGGGGGCCGTGCAGATACGCAGTATTTT. This gives the protein CASSLGVIGGRADTQYF. The chain has TRBV5-1 and TRBJ2-3, with 7 bases identical to TRBD1. CDR3 length: 17 amino acids. Trimming at V came to 0 bases and at J to 4 bases, leaving 11 bases not matched to a gene. Germline CDR1 reads SGHRS; CDR2 reads YFSETQ.

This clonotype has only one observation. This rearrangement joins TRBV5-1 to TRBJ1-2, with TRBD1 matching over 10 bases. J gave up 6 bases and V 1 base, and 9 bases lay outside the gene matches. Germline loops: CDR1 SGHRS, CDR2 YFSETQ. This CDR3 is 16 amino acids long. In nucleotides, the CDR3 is TGCGCCAGCAGCTTGAAACCTCGTGGGACAGGGGATGGCTACACCTTC. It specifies CASSLKPRGTGDGYTF.

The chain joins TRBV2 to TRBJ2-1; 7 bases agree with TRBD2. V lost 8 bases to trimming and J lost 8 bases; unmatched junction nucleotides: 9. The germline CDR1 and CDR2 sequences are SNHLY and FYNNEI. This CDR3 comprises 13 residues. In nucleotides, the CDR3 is TGTGCCAGCGGGGCTAGCGGCCGGGATGAGCAGTTCTTC. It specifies CASGASGRDEQFF.

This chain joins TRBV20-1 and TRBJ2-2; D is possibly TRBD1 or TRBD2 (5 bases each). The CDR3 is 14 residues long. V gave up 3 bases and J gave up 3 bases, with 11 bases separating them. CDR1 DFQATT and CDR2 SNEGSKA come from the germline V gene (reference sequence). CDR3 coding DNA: TGCAGTGCTAGCTGGGGGTTGGACACCGGGGAGCTGTTTTTT. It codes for CSASWGLDTGELFF.

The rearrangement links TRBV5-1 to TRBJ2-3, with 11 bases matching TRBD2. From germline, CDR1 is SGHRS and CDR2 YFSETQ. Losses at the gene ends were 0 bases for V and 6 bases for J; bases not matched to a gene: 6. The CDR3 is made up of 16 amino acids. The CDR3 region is CASSLAASGGTDTQYF. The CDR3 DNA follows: TGCGCCAGCAGCTTGGCCGCTAGCGGGGGGACGGATACGCAGTATTTT.

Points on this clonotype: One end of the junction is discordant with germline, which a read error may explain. DNA for the CDR3: TGTGCCAGCAGTGCGCGGGGGGGCCGTGTAGATACGCAGTATTTT. Translating it yields CASSARGGRVDTQYF. The chain employs TRBV10-3 and TRBJ2-3, with TRBD2 identical over 9 bases. The germline V gene encodes CDR1 ENHRY and CDR2 SYGVKD. CDR3 length equals 15 residues.

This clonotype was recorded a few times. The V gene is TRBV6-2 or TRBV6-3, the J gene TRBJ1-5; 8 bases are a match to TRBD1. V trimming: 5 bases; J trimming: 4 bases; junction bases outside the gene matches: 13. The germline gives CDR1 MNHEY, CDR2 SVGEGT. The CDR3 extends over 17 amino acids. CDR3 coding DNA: TGTGCCAGCAGTAAACCCCGAAGCTGGACAGGGAATCAGCCCCAGCATTTT. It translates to CASSKPRSWTGNQPQHF.

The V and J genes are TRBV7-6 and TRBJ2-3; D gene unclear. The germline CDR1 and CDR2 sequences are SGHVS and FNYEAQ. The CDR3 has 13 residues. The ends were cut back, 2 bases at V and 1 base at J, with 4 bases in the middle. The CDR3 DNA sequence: TGTGCCAGCAGCTTACAGCGCACAGATACGCAGTATTTT. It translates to CASSLQRTDTQYF.

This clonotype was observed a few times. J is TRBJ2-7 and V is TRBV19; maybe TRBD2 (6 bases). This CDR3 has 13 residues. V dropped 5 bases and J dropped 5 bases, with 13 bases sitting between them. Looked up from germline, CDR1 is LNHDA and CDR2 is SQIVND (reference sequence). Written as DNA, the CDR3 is TGTGCCAGTAGTGCGGGACCTTGGCACGAGCAGTACTTC. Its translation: CASSAGPWHEQYF.

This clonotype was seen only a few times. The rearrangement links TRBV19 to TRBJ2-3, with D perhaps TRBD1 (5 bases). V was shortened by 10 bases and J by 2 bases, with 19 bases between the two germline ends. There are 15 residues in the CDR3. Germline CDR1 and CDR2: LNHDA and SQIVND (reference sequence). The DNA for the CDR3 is TGTGCCACCGCGTCTCTGGGGCTCTCCACAGATACGCAGTATTTT. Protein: CATASLGLSTDTQYF.

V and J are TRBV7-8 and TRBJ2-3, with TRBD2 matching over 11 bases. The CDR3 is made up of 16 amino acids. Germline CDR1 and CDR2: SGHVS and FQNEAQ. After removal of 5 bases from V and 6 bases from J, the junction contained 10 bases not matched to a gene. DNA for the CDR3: TGTGCCAGCAGCCACCGACTAGCGGGGACGAGGGATACGCAGTATTTT. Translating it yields CASSHRLAGTRDTQYF. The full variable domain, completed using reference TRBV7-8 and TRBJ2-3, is GAGVSQSPRYKVAKRGQDVALRCDPISGHVSLFWYQQALGQGPEFLTYFQNEAQLDKSGLPSDRFFAERPEGSVSTLKIQRTQQEDSAVYLCASSHRLAGTRDTQYFGPGTRLTVL.

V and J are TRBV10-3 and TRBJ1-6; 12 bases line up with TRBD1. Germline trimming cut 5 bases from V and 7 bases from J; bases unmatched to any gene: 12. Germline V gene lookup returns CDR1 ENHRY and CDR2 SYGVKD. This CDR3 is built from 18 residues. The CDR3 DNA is TGTGCCATCAGTCCTGGGACAGGGGGCTTCCCGGGGAATTCACCCCTCCACTTT. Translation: CAISPGTGGFPGNSPLHF.

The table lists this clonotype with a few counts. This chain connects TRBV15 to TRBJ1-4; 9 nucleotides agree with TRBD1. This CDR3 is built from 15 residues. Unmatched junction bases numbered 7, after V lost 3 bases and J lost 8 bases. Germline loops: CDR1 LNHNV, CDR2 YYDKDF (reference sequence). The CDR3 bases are TGTGCCACCAGCAGGGGACAGGGACTAGGGGAAAAACTGTTTTTT. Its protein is CATSRGQGLGEKLFF.

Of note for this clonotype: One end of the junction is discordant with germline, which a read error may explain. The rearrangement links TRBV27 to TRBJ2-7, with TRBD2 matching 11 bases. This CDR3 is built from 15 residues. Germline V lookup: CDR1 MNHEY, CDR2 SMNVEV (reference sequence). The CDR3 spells CSSSLAGGRSYEQYF. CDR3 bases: TGTTCCAGCAGTTTAGCGGGGGGGCGCTCCTACGAGCAGTACTTC.